This entry lists 21 T cell receptor beta chains sequenced from one sample in a study of OX40 agonist ivuxolimab in advanced cancers. Some clones are missing from TCRdb's copy, which holds only in-frame ones; the method was immunoSEQ multiplex PCR. Among about 100,000 clones listed, 90% were seen once. This sample comprised CD4+ or CD8+ T cells sorted from blood, obtained in a trial of the OX40 agonist ivuxolimab. The receptor source for this set is an adult with an advanced solid tumor such as melanoma, head and neck, liver or kidney cancer.

The rearrangement joins TRBV9 to TRBJ2-1; D possibly corresponds to TRBD2 (6 bases). Per germline, CDR1 SGDLS and CDR2 YYNGEE. The CDR3 sequence is 14 residues long. The germline V and J ends were trimmed by 2 bases and 7 bases, with 13 bases remaining between them. The CDR3 loop is CASSVRTNGNEQFF. CDR3 DNA: TGTGCCAGCAGCGTTCGGACTAACGGTAATGAGCAGTTCTTC. Complete variable domain (other parts from reference TRBV9 and TRBJ2-1): DSGVTQTPKHLITATGQRVTLRCSPRSGDLSVYWYQQSLDQGLQFLIQYYNGEERAKGNILERFSAQQFPDLHSELNLSSLELGDSALYFCASSVRTNGNEQFFGPGTRLTVL.

The V call is TRBV7-6, the J call TRBJ2-5; 7 bases match TRBD1. Germline CDR1 and CDR2: SGHVS and FNYEAQ. The CDR3 is made up of 18 amino acids. V dropped 1 base and J dropped 0; count of bases not matched to a gene: 11. The DNA of the CDR3 is TGTGCCAGCAGCTTAGGTCAGGGGGTCGGTCCCAACCAAGAGACCCAGTACTTC. The encoded protein is CASSLGQGVGPNQETQYF.

The gene calls are TRBV7-2 and TRBJ2-3; 10 bases match TRBD2. Trimming took 1 base from V and 7 from J; bases not matched to a gene: 8. CDR3 length equals 16 residues. Germline-derived CDR1 and CDR2 are SGHTA and FQGNSA. The CDR3 nucleotides read TGTGCCAGCAGCTTAGAATGGCAGCGGGAGGGGAATACGCAGTATTTT. Translation: CASSLEWQREGNTQYF.

The chain uses TRBV2 and TRBJ1-1; the match to TRBD1 covers 7 bases. V shed 5 bases, J shed 1 base, and the junction held 7 bases outside the gene matches. Germline V gene sequence: CDR1 SNHLY, CDR2 FYNNEI. This CDR3 has 15 amino acids. This CDR3 is CASSRQGLSNTEAFF. The DNA for the CDR3 is TGTGCCAGCAGTAGACAGGGCCTTTCGAACACTGAAGCTTTCTTT. The full variable domain, with the rest looked up from reference TRBV2 and TRBJ1-1, is EPEVTQTPSHQVTQMGQEVILRCVPISNHLYFYWYRQILGQKVEFLVSFYNNEISEKSEIFDDQFSVERPDGSNFTLKIRSTKLEDSAMYFCASSRQGLSNTEAFFGQGTRLTVV.

This sequence joins TRBV21-1 and TRBJ1-2; the table's D gene call, TRBD1, was not cross checked with the DNA. TRBV21-1 is marked as a pseudogene. The CDR3 covers 16 residues. The CDR3 is CASSFRSDRGSRGYTF. CDR3 nucleotides: TGTGCCAGCAGCTTTCGATCGGACAGGGGATCGAGGGGCTACACCTTC.

V is TRBV10-3 and J is TRBJ1-3; TRBD1 matches 11 bases. Germline CDR1 ENHRY, CDR2 SYGVKD. V shed 8 bases and J 4 bases; nucleotides not matched to a gene: 10. The CDR3 runs 16 residues. The CDR3 nucleotides are TGTGCCATCGGGTCGAGGACAGGGGGCAAGGGAAACACCATATATTTT. It specifies CAIGSRTGGKGNTIYF.

This rearrangement joins TRBV19 to TRBJ1-1; D is undetermined. The CDR3 contains 14 residues. The germline gives CDR1 LNHDA, CDR2 SQIVND (reference sequence). Trimming took 6 bases from V and 5 from J, leaving 16 bases between them. The CDR3 is CASRADFGRTEAFF. The CDR3 DNA reads as TGTGCCAGTAGGGCCGATTTCGGGAGGACTGAAGCTTTCTTT.

The chain recombines TRBV25-1 with TRBJ1-1; D remains ambiguous. V dropped 2 bases and J dropped 3 bases, with 16 bases sitting between them. The length of the CDR3 is 16 residues. The germline V gene encodes CDR1 MGHDK and CDR2 SYGVNS. The CDR3 loop is CASSEPLGSGYTEAFF. The CDR3 coding sequence is TGTGCCAGCAGTGAACCGCTAGGCTCGGGTTACACTGAAGCTTTCTTT. Full variable domain (outside the CDR3, taken from reference TRBV25-1 and TRBJ1-1): EADIYQTPRYLVIGTGKKITLECSQTMGHDKMYWYQQDPGMELHLIHYSYGVNSTEKGDLSSESTVSRIRTEHFPLTLESARPSHTSQYLCASSEPLGSGYTEAFFGQGTRLTVV.

This clone was recorded only once. The chain employs TRBV29-1 and TRBJ2-5; no firm D call. CDR3 length: 11 residues. Between the trimmed V and J ends, which lost 7 bases and 1 base, there was a span of 7 bases. Germline CDR1 is SQVTM and CDR2 is ANQGSEA. CDR3 sequence reads: CSASRQETQYF. For the CDR3, the DNA is TGCAGCGCCAGTCGCCAAGAGACCCAGTACTTC.

V and J are TRBV6-6 and TRBJ1-5, with D possibly being TRBD1 (5 bases). The CDR3 length is 14 residues. V was shortened by 0 bases and J by 4 bases, with 7 bases between the two germline ends. Germline CDR1 MNHNY, CDR2 SVGAGI (reference sequence). CDR3 sequence reads: CASSYSGGNQPQHF. CDR3 nucleotides: TGTGCCAGCAGTTACTCGGGGGGGAATCAGCCCCAGCATTTT.

This sequence joins TRBV5-1 and TRBJ1-1, with D possibly TRBD1 on 6 matching bases. Trimming removed 4 bases from V and 0 bases from J, with 13 bases in between. The CDR3 is made up of 15 amino acids. Germline V lookup: CDR1 SGHRS, CDR2 YFSETQ. CDR3 coding DNA: TGCGCCAGCAGCCCCCCGACAGGAGTGAACACTGAAGCTTTCTTT. This encodes CASSPPTGVNTEAFF.

The rearrangement links TRBV11-3 to TRBJ2-5; 11 nucleotides line up with TRBD2. Germline loops: CDR1 SGHNT, CDR2 YENEEA. The J segment lost 2 bases and the V segment lost 5 bases, leaving 7 bases of the junction unmatched. The CDR3 is made up of 16 amino acids. CDR3 DNA sequence: TGTGCCAGCAGCCAGGGACTAGCGGCCGTACAAGAGACCCAGTACTTC. It yields the protein CASSQGLAAVQETQYF.

This chain uses TRBV19 with TRBJ1-2; 8 bases align to TRBD1. Germline CDR1 is LNHDA and CDR2 is SQIVND (reference sequence). The length of the CDR3 is 16 residues. After removal of 8 bases from V and 0 bases from J, the junction contained 11 bases not matched to a gene. CDR3 in amino acids: CASLKTRDRTNYGYTF. DNA of the CDR3: TGTGCCAGTTTAAAAACAAGGGACAGGACTAACTATGGCTACACCTTC.

The chain carries TRBV4-2 and TRBJ2-1; D is unresolved. The V gene's germline CDR1 is LGHNA and CDR2 YNFKEQ. The V gene lost 3 bases and the J gene lost 0 bases, with 12 bases spanning the gap. This CDR3 comprises 16 residues. CDR3: CASSQPESGSYNEQFF. DNA for the CDR3: TGTGCCAGCAGCCAGCCAGAATCGGGCTCCTACAATGAGCAGTTCTTC.

J is TRBJ2-7 and V is TRBV29-1; 10 nucleotides line up with TRBD2. V lost 5 bases to trimming and J lost 1 base; unmatched junction nucleotides: 8. Germline CDR1 is SQVTM and CDR2 is ANQGSEA. The CDR3 covers 15 residues. The CDR3 coding sequence is TGCAGCGTTTACTCCGGGACTAGCGCTTCCTACGAGCAGTACTTC. Amino acids: CSVYSGTSASYEQYF.

The rearrangement links TRBV6-6 to TRBJ2-5; 9 bases align to TRBD1. TRBJ2-7 explains the end of the DNA better; the J call may be wrong. Germline CDR1 is MNHNY and CDR2 is SVGAGI (reference sequence). The CDR3 has 14 residues. The CDR3 region has the DNA TGTGCCAGCAGAAGGGACAGGGTGTCCTACGAGCAGTACTTC. Translating it yields CASRRDRVSYEQYF.

The CDR3 is CASSPTGDLNYGYTF. CDR3 coding DNA: TGTGCCAGCTCACCGACAGGCGACCTGAACTATGGCTACACCTTC. The chain is built from TRBV18 and TRBJ1-2, with D perhaps TRBD1 (6 bases). The CDR3 spans 15 residues. Trimming pared 3 bases from V and 2 bases from J, leaving 13 bases between. The germline gives CDR1 KGHSH, CDR2 LQKENI.

The V gene is TRBV4-3, the J gene TRBJ2-7, with 7 bases matching TRBD2. The V gene's germline CDR1 is LGHNA and CDR2 YSLEER. J gave up 2 bases and V 3 bases, and 10 bases lay outside the gene matches. There are 16 residues in the CDR3. CDR3 nucleotide sequence: TGCGCCAGCAGCCACCTGCCTAGCGGACGGACCTACGAGCAGTACTTC. This codes for CASSHLPSGRTYEQYF.

The gene calls are TRBV13 and TRBJ2-1, with TRBD2 matching 8 bases. This CDR3 contains 17 residues. The germline V gene encodes CDR1 PRHDT and CDR2 FYEKMQ (reference sequence). V dropped 4 bases and J dropped 7; count of bases not matched to a gene: 15. The DNA of the CDR3 is TGTGCCAGCAGCTCCCCATTGAGTAGCGGGACGATTAATGAGCAGTTCTTC. Its translation: CASSSPLSSGTINEQFF.

The rearrangement uses TRBV28 and TRBJ2-1; TRBD2 aligns across 8 bases. This CDR3 has 14 amino acids. The trim removed 11 bases at V and 4 bases at J, leaving 10 bases unmatched. CDR1 and CDR2 (germline): MDHEN, SYDVKM. CDR3 amino acids: CAATAGGSYNEQFF. DNA for the CDR3: TGTGCCGCAACGGCGGGAGGCTCTTACAATGAGCAGTTCTTC. The complete variable domain, with remaining parts taken from reference TRBV28 and TRBJ2-1, reads DVKVTQSSRYLVKRTGEKVFLECVQDMDHENMFWYRQDPGLGLRLIYFSYDVKMKEKGDIPEGYSVSREKKERFSLILESASTNQTSMYLCAATAGGSYNEQFFGPGTRLTVL.

The chain couples TRBV19 to TRBJ1-3, with unresolved D. Germline loops: CDR1 LNHDA, CDR2 SQIVND (reference sequence). The CDR3 covers 14 residues. Trimming took 3 bases from V and 1 from J, leaving 7 bases between them. The CDR3 DNA reads as TGTGCCAGTAGTATTGTGGGGTCTGGAAACACCATATATTTT. Amino acid sequence: CASSIVGSGNTIYF.